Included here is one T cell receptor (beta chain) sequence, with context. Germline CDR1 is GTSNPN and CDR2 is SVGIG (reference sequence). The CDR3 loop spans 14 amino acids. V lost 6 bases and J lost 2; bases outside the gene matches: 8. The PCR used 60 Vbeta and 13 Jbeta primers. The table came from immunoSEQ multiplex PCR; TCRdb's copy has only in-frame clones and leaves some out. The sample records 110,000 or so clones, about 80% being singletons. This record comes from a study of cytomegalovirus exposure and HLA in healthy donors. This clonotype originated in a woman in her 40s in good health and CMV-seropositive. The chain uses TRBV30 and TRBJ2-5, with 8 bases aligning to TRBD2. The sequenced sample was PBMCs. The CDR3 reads CACTSGGRQETQYF. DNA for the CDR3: TGTGCCTGTACCAGCGGGGGCAGACAAGAGACCCAGTACTTC.